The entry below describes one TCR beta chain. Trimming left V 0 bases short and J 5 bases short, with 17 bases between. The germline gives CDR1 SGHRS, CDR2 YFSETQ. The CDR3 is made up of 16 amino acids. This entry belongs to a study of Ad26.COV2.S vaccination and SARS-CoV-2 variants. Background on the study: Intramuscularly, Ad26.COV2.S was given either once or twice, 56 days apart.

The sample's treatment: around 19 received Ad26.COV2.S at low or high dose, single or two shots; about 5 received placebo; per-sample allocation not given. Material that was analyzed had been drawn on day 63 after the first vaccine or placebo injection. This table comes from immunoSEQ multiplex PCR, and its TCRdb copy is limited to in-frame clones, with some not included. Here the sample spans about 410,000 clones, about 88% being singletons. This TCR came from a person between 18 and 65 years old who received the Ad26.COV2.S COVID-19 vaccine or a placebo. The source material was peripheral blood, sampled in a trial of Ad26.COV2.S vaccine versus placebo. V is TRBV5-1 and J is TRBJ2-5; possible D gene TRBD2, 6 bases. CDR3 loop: CASSLAPTSLGETQYF. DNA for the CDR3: TGCGCCAGCAGCTTGGCCCCGACTAGTTTAGGGGAGACCCAGTACTTC.